The sequence of this T cell receptor beta chain was determined in a study of cytomegalovirus exposure and HLA in healthy donors. Whole-study results and caveats: Solely CMV serostatus was available to characterize immune exposure. The authors reported that TCR beta sequences could predict HLA-A and HLA-B alleles. These predictions were accurate for most subjects in the first cohort. Productive status was seen about 87% or about 30% of the time for most TCR beta V segments in an earlier analysis.

PCR primers comprised 60 Vbeta and 13 Jbeta primers. Clones were read by immunoSEQ multiplex PCR, and TCRdb kept only the in-frame ones, dropping some. The sample lists 150,000 to 170,000 clones, about 68% occurring once. Concerning this clone: Its antigen is unknown.

This CDR3 is built from 12 residues. Germline V gene lookup returns CDR1 MNHEY and CDR2 SVGAGI. The V gene lost 4 bases and the J gene lost 11 bases, with 14 bases spanning the gap. Sample: PBMCs. The rearrangement uses TRBV6-5 and TRBJ1-2, with no clear D. The source is a man younger than 35 in good health and CMV-seronegative. CDR3: CASSSVTGWYTF. CDR3 in DNA: TGTGCCAGCAGTTCGGTAACGGGGTGGTACACCTTC.